A selection of T cell receptor beta chains follows, all from one sample in a study of cytomegalovirus exposure and HLA in healthy donors. Assay used: immunoSEQ multiplex PCR; TCRdb lists only in-frame clones, some missing. The sample yields 80,000 to 95,000 clones, over 85% seen once. Sequencing input: PBMCs. These receptors originate from a woman aged 25 to 45 in good health and CMV-seropositive. Both conserved end residues are part of each CDR3. The order of the fields is CDR3 protein, CDR3 DNA, J gene, clone size, D gene, V gene. The D gene is left open where the match is weak. Part of the rows lack a size; the others show once, few, many or a class for expanded clones.

CDR3 protein: CASSELSSGSTDTQYF; CDR3 DNA: TGTGCCAGCAGTGAATTGTCTAGCGGGAGCACAGATACGCAGTATTTT; J gene: TRBJ2-3; clone size: NA; D gene: TRBD2; V gene: TRBV6-1
CDR3 protein: CASSSLGGPPGELFF; CDR3 DNA: TGTGCCAGCAGCTCATTAGGGGGCCCCCCCGGGGAGCTGTTTTTT; J gene: TRBJ2-2; clone size: NA; D gene: TRBD1; V gene: TRBV11-3
CDR3 protein: CSVPGDLSYNEQFF; CDR3 DNA: TGCAGCGTTCCGGGGGATTTGTCCTACAATGAGCAGTTCTTC; J gene: TRBJ2-1; clone size: NA; D gene: NA; V gene: TRBV29-1
CDR3 protein: CASREGQSGYTF; CDR3 DNA: TGCGCCAGCAGGGAGGGACAGAGTGGCTACACCTTC; J gene: TRBJ1-2; clone size: NA; D gene: TRBD1; V gene: TRBV5-1
CDR3 protein: CASSFGQLGANVLTF; CDR3 DNA: TGTGCCAGCAGCTTCGGACAGCTCGGGGCCAACGTCCTGACTTTC; J gene: TRBJ2-6; clone size: NA; D gene: NA; V gene: TRBV5-6
CDR3 protein: CASSSRFGGASNYGYTF; CDR3 DNA: TGTGCCAGCAGCTCACGCTTTGGGGGGGCATCTAACTATGGCTACACCTTC; J gene: TRBJ1-2; clone size: NA; D gene: NA; V gene: TRBV7-2
CDR3 protein: CASSRDRGGTGELFF; CDR3 DNA: TGTGCCAGCAGCCGGGACAGGGGGGGCACCGGGGAGCTGTTTTTT; J gene: TRBJ2-2; clone size: NA; D gene: TRBD1; V gene: TRBV7-3
CDR3 protein: CASSIRGTLNEKLFF; CDR3 DNA: TGTGCCAGTAGTATCCGAGGAACCCTTAATGAAAAACTGTTTTTT; J gene: TRBJ1-4; clone size: NA; D gene: NA; V gene: TRBV19
CDR3 protein: CASSLGDSTYEQYF; CDR3 DNA: TGTGCCAGCAGCTTAGGGGACAGCACCTACGAGCAGTACTTC; J gene: TRBJ2-7; clone size: NA; D gene: TRBD1; V gene: TRBV11-1
CDR3 protein: CASSLGGGTDTQYF; CDR3 DNA: TGTGCCAGCAGCCTCGGGGGGGGCACAGATACGCAGTATTTT; J gene: TRBJ2-3; clone size: NA; D gene: TRBD2; V gene: TRBV9
CDR3 protein: CASSKTEGGSTDTQYF; CDR3 DNA: TGCGCCAGCAGCAAAACCGAGGGGGGGAGCACAGATACGCAGTATTTT; J gene: TRBJ2-3; clone size: NA; D gene: NA; V gene: TRBV4-1
CDR3 protein: CASSGWTSGRLGGNEQFF; CDR3 DNA: TGTGCCAGCAGTGGGTGGACTAGCGGGAGATTGGGTGGAAATGAGCAGTTCTTC; J gene: TRBJ2-1; clone size: NA; D gene: TRBD2; V gene: TRBV2
CDR3 protein: CASSEKGQTIRDSNQPQHF; CDR3 DNA: TGTGCCAGCAGTGAAAAGGGACAGACCATAAGAGATAGCAATCAGCCCCAGCATTTT; J gene: TRBJ1-5; clone size: NA; D gene: TRBD1; V gene: TRBV2
CDR3 protein: CASSVQLMNTEAFF; CDR3 DNA: TGTGCCAGCAGCGTACAGCTTATGAACACTGAAGCTTTCTTT; J gene: TRBJ1-1; clone size: NA; D gene: NA; V gene: TRBV7-8
CDR3 protein: CASRPVGGTGELFF; CDR3 DNA: TGTGCCAGCAGGCCCGTTGGGGGGACCGGGGAGCTGTTTTTT; J gene: TRBJ2-2; clone size: once; D gene: NA; V gene: TRBV11-2
CDR3 protein: CASSLPGTATYEQYF; CDR3 DNA: TGTGCCAGCAGCCTCCCCGGGACAGCAACCTACGAGCAGTACTTC; J gene: TRBJ2-7; clone size: NA; D gene: TRBD1; V gene: TRBV28
CDR3 protein: CASSSQGLAGPGELFF; CDR3 DNA: TGTGCCAGCAGCTCCCAGGGACTAGCGGGACCCGGGGAGCTGTTTTTT; J gene: TRBJ2-2; clone size: NA; D gene: TRBD2; V gene: TRBV5-6
CDR3 protein: CASSHLGGRTDTQYF; CDR3 DNA: TGTGCCAGCAGCCACTTAGGGGGCCGGACAGATACGCAGTATTTT; J gene: TRBJ2-3; clone size: once; D gene: TRBD1; V gene: TRBV5-5
CDR3 protein: CASSSYSSGRTYEQYF; CDR3 DNA: TGTGCCAGCAGTTCCTACTCTAGCGGGAGGACCTACGAGCAGTACTTC; J gene: TRBJ2-7; clone size: NA; D gene: TRBD2; V gene: TRBV28
CDR3 protein: CASSLGTGLYEQYF; CDR3 DNA: TGTGCCAGCAGCTTAGGGACAGGGTTATACGAGCAGTACTTC; J gene: TRBJ2-7; clone size: NA; D gene: TRBD1; V gene: TRBV5-6
CDR3 protein: CASSLARIAGIEQYF; CDR3 DNA: TGTGCCAGCAGCTTAGCTCGGATAGCGGGAATCGAGCAGTACTTC; J gene: TRBJ2-7; clone size: NA; D gene: TRBD2; V gene: TRBV7-2
CDR3 protein: CASSLVFLDRETQYF; CDR3 DNA: TGTGCCAGCAGCTTAGTTTTTCTAGATCGGGAGACCCAGTACTTC; J gene: TRBJ2-5; clone size: NA; D gene: NA; V gene: TRBV7-9
CDR3 protein: CASGTSVSKNIQYF; CDR3 DNA: TGTGCCAGCGGGACTAGCGTTTCCAAAAACATTCAGTACTTC; J gene: TRBJ2-4; clone size: NA; D gene: TRBD2; V gene: TRBV2
CDR3 protein: CASRLGGSLAVAEQFF; CDR3 DNA: TGCGCCAGCAGACTGGGTGGTTCCCTAGCCGTCGCGGAGCAGTTCTTC; J gene: TRBJ2-1; clone size: NA; D gene: NA; V gene: TRBV5-1
CDR3 protein: CASSLGESSYNEQFF; CDR3 DNA: TGTGCCAGCAGCTTGGGGGAGAGCTCCTACAATGAGCAGTTCTTC; J gene: TRBJ2-1; clone size: NA; D gene: NA; V gene: TRBV5-8
CDR3 protein: CATSRPRGLAGGGEIDTQYF; CDR3 DNA: TGTGCCACCAGCAGACCCCGGGGGCTAGCGGGAGGGGGGGAGATAGATACGCAGTATTTT; J gene: TRBJ2-3; clone size: NA; D gene: TRBD2; V gene: TRBV15
CDR3 protein: CASSTTGAQRLTGELFF; CDR3 DNA: TGTGCCAGTAGTACGACAGGGGCCCAACGTCTCACCGGGGAGCTGTTTTTT; J gene: TRBJ2-2; clone size: NA; D gene: TRBD1; V gene: TRBV19
CDR3 protein: CASSWGGDTQYF; CDR3 DNA: TGTGCCAGCAGCTGGGGGGGGGATACGCAGTATTTT; J gene: TRBJ2-3; clone size: NA; D gene: TRBD2; V gene: TRBV7-8
CDR3 protein: CASSQRATGGTSGHNEQFF; CDR3 DNA: TGTGCCAGCAGCCAACGGGCAACCGGGGGGACTAGCGGTCACAATGAGCAGTTCTTC; J gene: TRBJ2-1; clone size: NA; D gene: TRBD2; V gene: TRBV4-2